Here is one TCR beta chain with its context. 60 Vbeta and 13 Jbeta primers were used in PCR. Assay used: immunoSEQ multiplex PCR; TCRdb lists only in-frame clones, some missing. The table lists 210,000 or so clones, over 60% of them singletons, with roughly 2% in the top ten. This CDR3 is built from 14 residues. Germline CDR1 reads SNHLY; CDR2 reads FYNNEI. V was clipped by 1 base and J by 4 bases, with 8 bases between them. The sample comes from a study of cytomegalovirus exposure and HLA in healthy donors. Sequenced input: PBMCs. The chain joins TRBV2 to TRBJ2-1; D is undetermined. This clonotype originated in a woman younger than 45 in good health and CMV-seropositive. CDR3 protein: CASSEDPRYNEQFF. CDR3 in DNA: TGTGCCAGCAGTGAAGATCCCAGGTACAATGAGCAGTTCTTC. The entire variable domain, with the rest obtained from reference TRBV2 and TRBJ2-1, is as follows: EPEVTQTPSHQVTQMGQEVILRCVPISNHLYFYWYRQILGQKVEFLVSFYNNEISEKSEIFDDQFSVERPDGSNFTLKIRSTKLEDSAMYFCASSEDPRYNEQFFGPGTRLTVL.